This T cell receptor beta chain was obtained from a study of blood T cells in healthy people across ages. Notes on this clonotype: A junction end diverges from the germline sequence, so it may reflect a read error.

Through a sample-barcoded 5' primer and a J-beta primer mix, a second PCR was run for about 6 to 12 cycles. MiXCR was run by TCRdb on the 5' RACE reads, yielding one entry per CDR3 protein. The sample holds 750,000 to 950,000 distinct CDR3 sequences, 25% to 30% seen once. The length of the CDR3 is 16 residues. The germline V gene encodes CDR1 SNHLY and CDR2 FYNNEI. These data are also associated with another study on T cells of mothers and their children.

Sequences were obtained from blood. This sequence was found in a woman in her 40s in good health. This chain joins TRBV2 and TRBJ1-1; 9 nucleotides match TRBD1. Here the CDR3 reads CAGRNLGQGGNTEAFF. The CDR3 DNA reads as TGTGCCGGCAGGAATTTGGGACAGGGCGGGAACACTGAAGCTTTCTTT.